The entry that follows covers one TCR beta chain sequence. The record originates from a study of blood T cell repertoires in COVID-19. Study information: The study drew acute and convalescent COVID-19 samples from the United States, Italy and Spain.

Participants, about 18 to 90 years old, spanned approximately 26 US areas. Participants were placed into cohorts based on the clinical history they reported. V shed 4 bases, J shed 4 bases, and the junction held 8 bases outside the gene matches. Germline V lookup: CDR1 SGHTA, CDR2 FQGTGA. This CDR3 comprises 15 residues. In the source study's methods: Quantification of nucleated cells was approximated via reference gene primer amplification. The protocol was immunoSEQ multiplex PCR, while the TCRdb copy is restricted to in-frame clones and leaves out a portion. Clone size and V and J calls were adopted from that table, with D and trimming inferred from the DNA. The sample records 150,000 to 200,000 clones, 65% to 85% being singletons.

The sequence came from an older man who had been exposed to COVID-19. This chain connects TRBV7-3 to TRBJ1-2; 8 positions match TRBD1. The sequenced material came from PBMCs or T cells enriched from blood (not recorded which). CDR3 sequence (DNA): TGTGCCAGCAGCTCCCGGACAGGGAACCGCTATGGCTACACCTTC. Protein sequence: CASSSRTGNRYGYTF.